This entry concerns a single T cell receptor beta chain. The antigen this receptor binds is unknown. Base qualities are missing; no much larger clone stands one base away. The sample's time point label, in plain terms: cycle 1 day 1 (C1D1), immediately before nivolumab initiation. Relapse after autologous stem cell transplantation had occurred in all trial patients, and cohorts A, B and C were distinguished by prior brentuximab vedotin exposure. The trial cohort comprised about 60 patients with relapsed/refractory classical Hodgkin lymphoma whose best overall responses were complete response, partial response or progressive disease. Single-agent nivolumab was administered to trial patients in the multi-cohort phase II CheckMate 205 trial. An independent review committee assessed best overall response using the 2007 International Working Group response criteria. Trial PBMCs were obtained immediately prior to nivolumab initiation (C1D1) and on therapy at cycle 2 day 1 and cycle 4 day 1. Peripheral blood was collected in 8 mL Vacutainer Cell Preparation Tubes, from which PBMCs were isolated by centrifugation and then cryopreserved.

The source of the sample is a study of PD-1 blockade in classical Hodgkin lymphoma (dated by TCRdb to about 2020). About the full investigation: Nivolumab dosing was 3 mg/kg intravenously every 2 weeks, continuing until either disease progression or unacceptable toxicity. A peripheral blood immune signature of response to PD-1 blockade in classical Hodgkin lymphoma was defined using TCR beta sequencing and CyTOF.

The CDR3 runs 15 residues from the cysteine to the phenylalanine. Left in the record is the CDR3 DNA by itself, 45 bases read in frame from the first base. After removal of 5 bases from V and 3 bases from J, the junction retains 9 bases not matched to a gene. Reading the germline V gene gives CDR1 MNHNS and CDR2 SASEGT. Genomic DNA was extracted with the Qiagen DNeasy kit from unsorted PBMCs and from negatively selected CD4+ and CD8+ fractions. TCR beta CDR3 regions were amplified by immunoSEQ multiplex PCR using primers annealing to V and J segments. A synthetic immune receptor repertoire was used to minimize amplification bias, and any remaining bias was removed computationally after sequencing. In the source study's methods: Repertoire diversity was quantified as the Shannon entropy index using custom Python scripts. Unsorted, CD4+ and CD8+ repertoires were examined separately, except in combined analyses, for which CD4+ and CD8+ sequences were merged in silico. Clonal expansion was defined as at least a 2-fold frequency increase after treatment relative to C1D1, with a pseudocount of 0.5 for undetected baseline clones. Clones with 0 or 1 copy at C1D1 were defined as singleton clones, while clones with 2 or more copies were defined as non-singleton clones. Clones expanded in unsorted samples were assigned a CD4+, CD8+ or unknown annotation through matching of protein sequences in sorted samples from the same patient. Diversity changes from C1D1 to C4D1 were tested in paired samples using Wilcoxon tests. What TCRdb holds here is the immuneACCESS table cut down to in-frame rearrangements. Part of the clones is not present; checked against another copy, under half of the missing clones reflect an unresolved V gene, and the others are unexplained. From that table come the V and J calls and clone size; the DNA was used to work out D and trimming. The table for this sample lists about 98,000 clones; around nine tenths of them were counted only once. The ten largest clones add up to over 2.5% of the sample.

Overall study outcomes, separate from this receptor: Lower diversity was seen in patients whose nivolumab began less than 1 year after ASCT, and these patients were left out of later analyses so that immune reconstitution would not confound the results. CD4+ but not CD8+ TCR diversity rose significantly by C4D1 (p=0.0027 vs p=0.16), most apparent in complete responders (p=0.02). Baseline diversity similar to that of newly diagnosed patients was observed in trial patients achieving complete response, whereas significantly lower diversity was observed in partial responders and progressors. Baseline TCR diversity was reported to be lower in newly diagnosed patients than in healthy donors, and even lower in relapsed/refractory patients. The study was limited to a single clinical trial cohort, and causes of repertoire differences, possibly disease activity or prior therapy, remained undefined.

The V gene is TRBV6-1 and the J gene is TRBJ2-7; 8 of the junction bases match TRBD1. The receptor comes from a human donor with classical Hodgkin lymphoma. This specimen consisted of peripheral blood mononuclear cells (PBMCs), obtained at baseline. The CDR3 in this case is CASSPRTGRDYEQYF. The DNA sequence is TGTGCCAGCAGTCCTAGGACAGGGAGAGACTACGAGCAGTACTTC.